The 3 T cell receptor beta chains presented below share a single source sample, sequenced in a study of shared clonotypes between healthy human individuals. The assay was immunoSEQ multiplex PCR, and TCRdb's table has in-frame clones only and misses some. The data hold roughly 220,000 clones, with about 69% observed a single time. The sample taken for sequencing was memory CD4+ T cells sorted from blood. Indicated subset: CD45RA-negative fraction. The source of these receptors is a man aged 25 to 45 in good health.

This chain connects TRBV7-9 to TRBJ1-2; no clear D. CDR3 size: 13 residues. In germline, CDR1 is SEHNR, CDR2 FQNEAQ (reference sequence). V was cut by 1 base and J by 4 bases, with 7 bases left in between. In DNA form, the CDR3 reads TGTGCCAGCAGCTTAGGGGCAGCCTATGGCTACACCTTC. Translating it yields CASSLGAAYGYTF.

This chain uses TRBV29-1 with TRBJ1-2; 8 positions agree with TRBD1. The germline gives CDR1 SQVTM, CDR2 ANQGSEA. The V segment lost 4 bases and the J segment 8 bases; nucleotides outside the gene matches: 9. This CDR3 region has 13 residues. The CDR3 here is CSVGQGRAEGYTF. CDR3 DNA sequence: TGCAGCGTTGGACAGGGGAGGGCGGAGGGCTACACCTTC.

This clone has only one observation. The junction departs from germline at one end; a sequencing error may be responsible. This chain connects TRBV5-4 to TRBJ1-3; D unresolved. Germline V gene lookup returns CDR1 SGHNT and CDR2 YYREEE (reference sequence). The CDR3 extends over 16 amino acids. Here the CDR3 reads CASSLGGDNSGNTVYF. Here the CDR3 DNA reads TGTGCCAGCAGCCTTGGAGGAGACAACTCTGGAAACACCGTATATTTT.